The rows below give T cell receptor beta chains drawn from one sample of a study of cytomegalovirus exposure and HLA in healthy donors. Assay used: immunoSEQ multiplex PCR; TCRdb lists only in-frame clones, some missing. The table records nearly 65,000 clones, approximately 70% of them present only once. The sample consisted of PBMCs. The receptors here all came from a man aged 50-59 years in good health and CMV-seronegative. Both conserved end residues are part of each CDR3. The order of the fields is CDR3 DNA, CDR3 protein, V gene, D gene, clone size, J gene. D genes are given only for firm matches. Clone size is stated in some rows and not others, as once, few, many or a class when expanded.

TGCAGCGTTTTCCGAGACAGGGGGCAGGATGGCTACACCTTC CSVFRDRGQDGYTF TRBV29-1 TRBD1 NA TRBJ1-2
TGTGCCAGCAGCCCCATCGAGGGGGATGAGCAGTTCTTC CASSPIEGDEQFF TRBV6-4 NA NA TRBJ2-1
TGTGCCAGCAGCCCAGAGGACAGGGGTGGGTATGGCTACACCTTC CASSPEDRGGYGYTF TRBV2 TRBD1 NA TRBJ1-2
TGTGCCAGCACCCAGGGTAACGAGCAGTACTTC CASTQGNEQYF TRBV6-5 NA NA TRBJ2-7
TGCGCCAGCAGCTCTGTCGGGCGACAGTCCCCAGAGACCCAGTACTTC CASSSVGRQSPETQYF TRBV5-1 NA NA TRBJ2-5
TGTGCCAGCAGCTTAGTATCTCAGGCCCAGCACAATGAGCAGTTCTTC CASSLVSQAQHNEQFF TRBV7-8 NA NA TRBJ2-1
TGTGCCAGCAGTCAAGGGACACCCGCGAACACCGGGGAGCTGTTTTTT CASSQGTPANTGELFF TRBV6-1 NA NA TRBJ2-2
TGTGCCAGTAGTAGTAACCGGGGGCAGCCCCAGCATTTT CASSSNRGQPQHF TRBV19 NA NA TRBJ1-5
TGTGCCACCGCCGGGGTTAGCAATCAGCCCCAGCATTTT CATAGVSNQPQHF TRBV15 NA NA TRBJ1-5
TGCGCCACCAAACTATTAACAGGGGGCGAGCAGTACTTC CATKLLTGGEQYF TRBV5-1 TRBD1 NA TRBJ2-7
TGTGCCAGTAGTATGCTCGGGACAGCCAAAGGGACTGAAGCTTTCTTT CASSMLGTAKGTEAFF TRBV19 TRBD1 NA TRBJ1-1
TGTGCCAGCAGCGGGACAGGGCAAGGGGGCTACACCTTC CASSGTGQGGYTF TRBV27 TRBD1 NA TRBJ1-2
TGTGCCAGCAGAACCATCAGGGGAGACACTGAAGCTTTCTTT CASRTIRGDTEAFF TRBV27 NA NA TRBJ1-1
TGCGCCGTAAACAGGGGGTCGGAGGGCTACACCTTC CAVNRGSEGYTF TRBV10-2 TRBD1 NA TRBJ1-2
TGTGCCAGCGGTAGGCAGGCCAATGAAAAACTGTTTTTT CASGRQANEKLFF TRBV2 NA medium-sized TRBJ1-4
TGTGCCAGCAGCGTAGCCGGGGTGCAAGATTCACCCCTCCACTTT CASSVAGVQDSPLHF TRBV9 NA NA TRBJ1-6
TGTGCTAGTGGTTTGGTACTTTCCGAGGGAGCCTACGAGCAGTACTTC CASGLVLSEGAYEQYF TRBV12-5 NA NA TRBJ2-7
TGTGCCAGCAGTTACACTAGCGGGGATCTCTACGAGCAGTACTTC CASSYTSGDLYEQYF TRBV6-5 TRBD2 NA TRBJ2-7
TGTGCCAGCAGCCAAGATCTTGAGGGAAATGAGCAGTTCTTC CASSQDLEGNEQFF TRBV4-2 NA NA TRBJ2-1
TGTGCCAGCAGCCCCACTCTAACAGCGAACACCGGGGAGCTGTTTTTT CASSPTLTANTGELFF TRBV7-2 NA NA TRBJ2-2
TGTGCCAGCAGCTACCCGACTAGCGGGGCTTCCACAGATACGCAGTATTTT CASSYPTSGASTDTQYF TRBV9 TRBD2 NA TRBJ2-3
TGTGCCAGCAGCTTTCTAGCGGGGGGTACAGATACGCAGTATTTT CASSFLAGGTDTQYF TRBV7-6 TRBD2 NA TRBJ2-3
TGTGCCATCAGTGAGTCGGGGGAGACTAGCGGGGGACAAGAGACCCAGTACTTC CAISESGETSGGQETQYF TRBV10-3 TRBD2 NA TRBJ2-5
TGCAGCGTTGAAGGCCTACCACAGGGGAGGAACACTGAAGCTTTCTTT CSVEGLPQGRNTEAFF TRBV29-1 TRBD1 NA TRBJ1-1
TGTGCTAGTGGTTTGTCGGGGAACACTGAAGCTTTCTTT CASGLSGNTEAFF TRBV12-5 NA NA TRBJ1-1
TGTGCCAGCAGTGCAAGGGGTAGCGGCTTCACCTACGAGCAGTACTTC CASSARGSGFTYEQYF TRBV2 NA NA TRBJ2-7
TGTGCCAGTACAAAGAGCCATGTTGAAGAGACCCAGTACTTC CASTKSHVEETQYF TRBV19 NA NA TRBJ2-5
TGTGCCAGCAGCGGGACAGGGGTAGGCACTGAAGCTTTCTTT CASSGTGVGTEAFF TRBV6-1 TRBD1 NA TRBJ1-1
TGTGCCAGCAGCCCAGCTTGGGGCAGAAGAGGCACAGATACGCAGTATTTT CASSPAWGRRGTDTQYF TRBV5-8 NA NA TRBJ2-3
TGTGCCAGCAGTGTCCCAAAAGACAGGGTCGGTTCACCCCTCCACTTT CASSVPKDRVGSPLHF TRBV6-1 TRBD1 NA TRBJ1-6
TGCAGCGTTGTCGAGCGGGGGAGTACAGATACGCAGTATTTT CSVVERGSTDTQYF TRBV29-1 TRBD2 NA TRBJ2-3
TGCGCCAGCAGCTTAAACACTGGGACAGCCCGCTCCTACGAGCAGTACTTC CASSLNTGTARSYEQYF TRBV5-1 TRBD1 NA TRBJ2-7
TGTGCCAGCAGTTCAGGGGGAAGAGGTTCACCCCTCCACTTT CASSSGGRGSPLHF TRBV6-4 TRBD1 NA TRBJ1-6
TGTGCCACCAGCAGATCGCCATTCGGACTAGCGGGGGGCCGATCCACAGATACTCAGTATTTT CATSRSPFGLAGGRSTDTQYF TRBV15 TRBD2 NA TRBJ2-3
TGTGCCTGGACCAGGACATCCGATCCCACTGAAGCTTTCTTT CAWTRTSDPTEAFF TRBV30 NA NA TRBJ1-1
TGTGCCAGCGCCGGGACTGGCTCTGGAAACACCATATATTTT CASAGTGSGNTIYF TRBV28 NA NA TRBJ1-3
TGCGCCAGCAGCTCCCGGTTAAGGGGGCAGGAGACCCAGTACTTC CASSSRLRGQETQYF TRBV5-1 TRBD1 NA TRBJ2-5
TGTGCCAGCTCACTATCTCCGGTCTATGGCTACACCTTC CASSLSPVYGYTF TRBV18 NA NA TRBJ1-2
TGTGCCAGCAGCTTCTTGTCCGGAGATATCTACGAGCAGTACTTC CASSFLSGDIYEQYF TRBV27 NA NA TRBJ2-7
TGTGCCAGCAGTGCGAGCGGGGGGGCCGAAGATACGCAGTATTTT CASSASGGAEDTQYF TRBV6-4 TRBD2 NA TRBJ2-3
TGCGCCAGCAGCTCCGGGACGGGGGTCACGGCCGAGCAGTACTTC CASSSGTGVTAEQYF TRBV5-1 NA NA TRBJ2-7
TGTGCCAGCAGTTGGGGCCAGGATTACGAGCAGTACTTC CASSWGQDYEQYF TRBV28 NA NA TRBJ2-7
TGTGCCAGCAGCTTCCCGGGTGAGAATTCACCCCTCCACTTT CASSFPGENSPLHF TRBV7-8 NA NA TRBJ1-6
TGTGCCAGCAGCTTAGTAGCGGGGGCCTACAATGAGCAGTTCTTC CASSLVAGAYNEQFF TRBV7-6 TRBD2 NA TRBJ2-1
TGTGCCAGCAGCCAGCGACAGGGCGAGGGGGCCTATAATTCACCCCTCCACTTT CASSQRQGEGAYNSPLHF TRBV5-6 TRBD1 NA TRBJ1-6
TGTGCCAGCAGCTCACCCCTTCGGAGTAAGGGCTACACCTTC CASSSPLRSKGYTF TRBV6-5 NA NA TRBJ1-2
TGTGCCAGCAGCTTGGCCGGTGGACAGGGGGCTATCGAGCAGTACTTC CASSLAGGQGAIEQYF TRBV5-4 TRBD1 NA TRBJ2-7
TGTGCCAGCGCACTGGGGCAGAATTCCTACAATGAGCAGTTCTTC CASALGQNSYNEQFF TRBV6-1 NA few TRBJ2-1
TGTGCCAGCAACTACCGGTTCGATGAAAAACTGTTTTTT CASNYRFDEKLFF TRBV7-9 NA few TRBJ1-4
TGTGCCAGCAGCTTGCGGGGTGCAGGTTTAGAAGAAAAACTGTTTTTT CASSLRGAGLEEKLFF TRBV5-6 NA NA TRBJ1-4
TGTGCCAGCAGCGTAGATGGAGAGGGCGAAGCTTTCTTT CASSVDGEGEAFF TRBV9 NA NA TRBJ1-1
TGTGCCAGCAGCCAAGGGGGGGGAGGGGGCTCCTACAATGAGCAGTTCTTC CASSQGGGGGSYNEQFF TRBV4-2 NA NA TRBJ2-1
TGCGCCAGCAGTGTGGAGCCAAGGGGGAATGAAAAACTGTTTTTT CASSVEPRGNEKLFF TRBV10-2 NA NA TRBJ1-4
TGTGCCGCAAAACCCTTATACAGGGGGCACAACTACGAGCAGTACTTC CAAKPLYRGHNYEQYF TRBV27 TRBD1 NA TRBJ2-7